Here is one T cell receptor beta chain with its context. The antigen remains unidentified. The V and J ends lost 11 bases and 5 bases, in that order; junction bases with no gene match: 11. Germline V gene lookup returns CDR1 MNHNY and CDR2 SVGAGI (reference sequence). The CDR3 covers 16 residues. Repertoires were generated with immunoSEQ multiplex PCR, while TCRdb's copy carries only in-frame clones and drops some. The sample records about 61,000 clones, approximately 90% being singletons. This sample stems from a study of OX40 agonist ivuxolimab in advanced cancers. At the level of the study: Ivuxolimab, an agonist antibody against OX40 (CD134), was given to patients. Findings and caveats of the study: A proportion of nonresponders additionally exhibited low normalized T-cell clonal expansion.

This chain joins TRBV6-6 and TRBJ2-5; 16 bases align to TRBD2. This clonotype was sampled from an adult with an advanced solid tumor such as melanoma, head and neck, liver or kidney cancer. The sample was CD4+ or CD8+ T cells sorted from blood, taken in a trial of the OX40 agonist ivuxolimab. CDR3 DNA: TGTGCCCACTCTCCTGGGACTAGCGGGAGGGTGGAGACCCAGTACTTC. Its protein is CAHSPGTSGRVETQYF.